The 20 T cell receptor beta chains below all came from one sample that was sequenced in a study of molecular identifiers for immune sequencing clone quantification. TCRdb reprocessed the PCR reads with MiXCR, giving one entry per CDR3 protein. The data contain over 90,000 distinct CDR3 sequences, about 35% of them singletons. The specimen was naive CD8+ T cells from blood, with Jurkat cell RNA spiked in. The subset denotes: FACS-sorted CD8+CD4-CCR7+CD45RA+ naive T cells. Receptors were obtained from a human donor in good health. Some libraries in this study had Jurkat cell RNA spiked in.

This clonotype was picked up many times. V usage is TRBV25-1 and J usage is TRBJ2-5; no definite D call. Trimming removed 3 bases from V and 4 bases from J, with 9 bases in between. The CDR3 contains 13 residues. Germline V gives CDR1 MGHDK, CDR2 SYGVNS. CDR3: CASSENGPETQYF. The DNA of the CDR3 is TGTGCCAGCAGTGAGAACGGGCCAGAGACCCAGTACTTC.

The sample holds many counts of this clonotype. The CDR3 nucleotides read TGCAGCGAGGGACAGGGGGAGTACAATGAGCAGTTCTTC. This codes for CSEGQGEYNEQFF. The rearrangement joins TRBV29-1 to TRBJ2-1, with TRBD1 matching over 11 bases. V was clipped by 7 bases and J by 4 bases; unmatched bases: 3. The CDR3 covers 13 residues. Germline CDR1 reads SQVTM; CDR2 reads ANQGSEA.

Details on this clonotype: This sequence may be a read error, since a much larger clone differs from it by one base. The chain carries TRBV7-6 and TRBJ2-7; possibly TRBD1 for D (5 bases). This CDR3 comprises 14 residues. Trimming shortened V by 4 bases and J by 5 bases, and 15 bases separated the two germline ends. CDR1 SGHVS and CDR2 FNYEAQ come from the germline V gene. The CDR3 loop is CASSSAWQGNEQYF. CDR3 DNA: TGTGCCAGCAGCTCAGCCTGGCAGGGAAACGAGCAGTACTTC.

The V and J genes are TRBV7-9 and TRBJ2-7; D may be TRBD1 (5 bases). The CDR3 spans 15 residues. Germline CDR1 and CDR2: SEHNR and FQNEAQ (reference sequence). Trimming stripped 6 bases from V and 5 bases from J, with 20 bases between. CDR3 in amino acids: CASRPTVGRGDEQYF. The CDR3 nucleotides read TGTGCCAGCAGACCAACAGTGGGAAGGGGCGACGAGCAGTACTTC.

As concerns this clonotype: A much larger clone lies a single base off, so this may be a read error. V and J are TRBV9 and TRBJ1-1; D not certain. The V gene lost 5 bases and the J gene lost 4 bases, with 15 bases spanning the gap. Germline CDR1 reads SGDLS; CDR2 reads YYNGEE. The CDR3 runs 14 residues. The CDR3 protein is CASSKGTLSTEAFF. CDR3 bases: TGTGCCAGCAGTAAGGGCACCTTGAGCACTGAAGCTTTCTTT. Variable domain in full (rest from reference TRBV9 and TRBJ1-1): DSGVTQTPKHLITATGQRVTLRCSPRSGDLSVYWYQQSLDQGLQFLIQYYNGEERAKGNILERFSAQQFPDLHSELNLSSLELGDSALYFCASSKGTLSTEAFFGQGTRLTVV.

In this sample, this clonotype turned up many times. CDR3 DNA: TGTGCCAGCAGCCTAGGGTTGCCTGAGCAGTTCTTC. It codes for CASSLGLPEQFF. The V call is TRBV25-1, the J call TRBJ2-1; no definite D call. Germline V lookup: CDR1 MGHDK, CDR2 SYGVNS. Trimming removed 6 bases from V and 9 bases from J, with 12 bases in between. This CDR3 is 12 amino acids long.

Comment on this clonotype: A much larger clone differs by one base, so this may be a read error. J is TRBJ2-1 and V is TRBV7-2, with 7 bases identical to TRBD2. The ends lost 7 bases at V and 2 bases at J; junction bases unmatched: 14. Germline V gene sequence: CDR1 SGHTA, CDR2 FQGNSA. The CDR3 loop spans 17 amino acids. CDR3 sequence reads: CASNQRQAGNAYNEQFF. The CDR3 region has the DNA TGTGCCAGCAACCAAAGACAAGCGGGGAACGCCTACAATGAGCAGTTCTTC.

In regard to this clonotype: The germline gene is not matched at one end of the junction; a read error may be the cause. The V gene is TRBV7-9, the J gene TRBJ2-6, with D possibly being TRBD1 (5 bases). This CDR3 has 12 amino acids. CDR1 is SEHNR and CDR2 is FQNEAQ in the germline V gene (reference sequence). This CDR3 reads CASSPGANVLPF. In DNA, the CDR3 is TGTGCCAGCAGTCCTGGGGCCAACGTCCTGCCTTTC.

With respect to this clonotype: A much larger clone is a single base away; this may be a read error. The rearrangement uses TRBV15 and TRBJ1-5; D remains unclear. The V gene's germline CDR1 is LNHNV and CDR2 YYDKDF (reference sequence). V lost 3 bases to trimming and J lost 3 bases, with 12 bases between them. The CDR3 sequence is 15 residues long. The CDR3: CATSSLLLANQPQHF. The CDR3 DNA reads TGTGCCACCAGCAGCCTCCTGCTAGCCAATCAGCCCCAGCATTTT.

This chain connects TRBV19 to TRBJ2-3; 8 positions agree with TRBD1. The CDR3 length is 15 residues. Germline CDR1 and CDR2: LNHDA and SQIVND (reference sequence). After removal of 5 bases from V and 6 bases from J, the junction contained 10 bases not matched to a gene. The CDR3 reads CASSWTGRILDTQYF. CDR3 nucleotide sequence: TGTGCCAGTAGTTGGACAGGGAGAATCTTGGATACGCAGTATTTT. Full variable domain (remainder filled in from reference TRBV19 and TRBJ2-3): DGGITQSPKYLFRKEGQNVTLSCEQNLNHDAMYWYRQDPGQGLRLIYYSQIVNDFQKGDIAEGYSVSREKKESFPLTVTSAQKNPTAFYLCASSWTGRILDTQYFGPGTRLTVL.

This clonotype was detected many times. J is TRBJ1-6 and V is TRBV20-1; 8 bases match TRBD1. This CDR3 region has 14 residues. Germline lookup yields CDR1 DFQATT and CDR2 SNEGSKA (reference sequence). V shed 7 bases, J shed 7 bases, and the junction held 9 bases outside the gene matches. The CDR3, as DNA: TGCAGTGGGGGACAGGTGGACTGGAATTCACCCCTCCACTTT. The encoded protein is CSGGQVDWNSPLHF.

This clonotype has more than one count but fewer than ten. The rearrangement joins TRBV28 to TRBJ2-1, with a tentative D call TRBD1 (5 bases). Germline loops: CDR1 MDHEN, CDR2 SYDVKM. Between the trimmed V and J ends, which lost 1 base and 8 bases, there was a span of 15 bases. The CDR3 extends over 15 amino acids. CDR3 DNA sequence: TGTGCCAGCAGTTTATCTTTCGACAGTCGGGATGAGCAGTTCTTC. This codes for CASSLSFDSRDEQFF.

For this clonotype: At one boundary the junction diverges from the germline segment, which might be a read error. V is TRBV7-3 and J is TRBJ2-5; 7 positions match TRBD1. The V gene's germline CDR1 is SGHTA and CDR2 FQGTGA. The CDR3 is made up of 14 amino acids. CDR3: CASSRGQNQATQYF. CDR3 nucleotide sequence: TGTGCCAGCAGCCGGGGACAGAACCAAGCCACCCAGTACTTT.

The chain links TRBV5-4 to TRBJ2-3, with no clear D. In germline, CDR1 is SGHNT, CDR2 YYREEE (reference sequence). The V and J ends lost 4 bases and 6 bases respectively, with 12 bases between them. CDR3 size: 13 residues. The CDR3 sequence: CASSKFRPDTQYF. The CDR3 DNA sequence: TGTGCCAGCAGCAAATTCAGGCCCGATACGCAGTATTTT.

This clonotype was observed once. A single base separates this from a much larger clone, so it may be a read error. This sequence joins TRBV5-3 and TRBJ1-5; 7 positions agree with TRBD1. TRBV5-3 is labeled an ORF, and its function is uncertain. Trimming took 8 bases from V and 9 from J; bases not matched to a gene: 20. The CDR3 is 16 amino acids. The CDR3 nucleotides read TGTGCCAGCAGCGCATATCCGACAGGGAGAGGACTGCCCCAGCATTTT. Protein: CASSAYPTGRGLPQHF.

The CDR3 coding sequence is TGTGCCAGCAGTGAATGGACGGGAGGCGGGTACGAGCAGTACTTC. The encoded protein is CASSEWTGGGYEQYF. The chain couples TRBV2 to TRBJ2-7, with 7 bases that match TRBD2. The V segment lost 2 bases and the J segment 4 bases; nucleotides outside the gene matches: 8. This CDR3 has 15 amino acids. In germline, CDR1 is SNHLY, CDR2 FYNNEI.

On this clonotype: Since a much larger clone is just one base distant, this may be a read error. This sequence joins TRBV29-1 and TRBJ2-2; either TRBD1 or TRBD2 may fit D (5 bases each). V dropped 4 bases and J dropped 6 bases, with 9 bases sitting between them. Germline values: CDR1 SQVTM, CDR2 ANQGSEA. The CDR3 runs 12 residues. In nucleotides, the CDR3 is TGCAGCGTTGTGGGGGATTCCGGGGAGCTGTTTTTT. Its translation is CSVVGDSGELFF.

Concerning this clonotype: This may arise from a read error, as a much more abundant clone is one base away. CDR3 bases: TGTGCCAGCAGTGAAGTGGGTAGCGCAGATACGCAGTATTTT. It encodes CASSEVGSADTQYF. This chain links TRBV25-1 with TRBJ2-3; a possible D gene is TRBD2 (5 bases). Trimming cost V 2 bases and J 4 bases, with 10 bases left between them. The CDR3 sequence is 14 residues long. Germline V CDR1 and CDR2: MGHDK, SYGVNS.

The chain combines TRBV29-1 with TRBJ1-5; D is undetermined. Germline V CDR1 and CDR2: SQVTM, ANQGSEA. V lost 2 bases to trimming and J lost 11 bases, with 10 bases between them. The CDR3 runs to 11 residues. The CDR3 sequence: CSVEIGLAQHF. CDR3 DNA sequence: TGCAGCGTTGAAATTGGGCTGGCCCAGCATTTT.

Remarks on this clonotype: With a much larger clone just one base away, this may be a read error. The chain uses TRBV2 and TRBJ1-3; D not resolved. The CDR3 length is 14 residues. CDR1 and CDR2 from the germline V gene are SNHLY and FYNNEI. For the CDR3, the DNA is TGTGCCAGTAATGTCGGGCACTCTGGAAACACCGTATATTTT. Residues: CASNVGHSGNTVYF.